These 21 T cell receptor beta chains came from one sample sequenced in a study of beta chain features in type 1 diabetes. Reverse transcription of all isolated RNA meant that expressed TCRB transcripts were sequenced. This table comes from immunoSEQ multiplex PCR, and its TCRdb copy is limited to in-frame clones, with some not included. The repertoire has 900,000 or so clones, roughly 16% of them found once; the top ten carry 0.023%. Sequencing was carried out using naive CD4+ T cells from blood. The receptors originated from a young woman in good health.

On this clone: Other DNA sequences in the same sample also yield this CDR3. The genes are TRBV4-3 and TRBJ2-5, with D possibly being TRBD2 (6 bases). CDR1 and CDR2 from the germline V gene are LGHNA and YSLEER. With 4 bases removed from V and 3 bases from J, the gap between germline ends came to 18 bases. The CDR3 spans 16 residues. CDR3 sequence: CASSRHGYSGKETQYF. Here the CDR3 DNA reads TGCGCCAGCAGCCGCCACGGGTATAGCGGAAAAGAGACCCAGTACTTC.

The CDR3 spells CASSLVMSGGSTDTQYF. CDR3 in DNA: TGTGCCAGCAGCTTAGTCATGAGTGGCGGATCCACAGATACGCAGTATTTT. The chain combines TRBV9 with TRBJ2-3; D unclear. CDR1 and CDR2 from the germline V gene are SGDLS and YYNGEE. V was pared by 4 bases and J by 2 bases, with 20 bases between. This CDR3 has 17 amino acids.

This chain uses TRBV7-2 with TRBJ2-1, with 8 bases matching TRBD2. The CDR3 length is 15 residues. The germline V gene encodes CDR1 SGHTA and CDR2 FQGNSA. V trimming: 6 bases; J trimming: 1 base; junction bases outside the gene matches: 5. CDR3 coding DNA: TGTGCCAGCAGTTTGACTAGCGCTTCCTACAATGAGCAGTTCTTC. Its protein is CASSLTSASYNEQFF.

This sequence joins TRBV6-6 and TRBJ1-1; D is perhaps TRBD1 (5 bases). CDR1 is MNHNY, CDR2 SVGAGI, per germline (reference sequence). CDR3 length: 14 amino acids. V shed 6 bases and J shed 2 bases, with 13 bases lying between them. The CDR3 sequence: CASRTTASNTEAFF. The CDR3 region has the DNA TGTGCCAGCAGAACGACAGCGTCCAACACTGAAGCTTTCTTT.

This sequence joins TRBV7-3 and TRBJ2-1; D uncertain. The germline V gene has CDR1 SGHTA and CDR2 FQGTGA. The CDR3 contains 13 residues. V was shortened by 5 bases and J by 3 bases, with 8 bases between the two germline ends. CDR3 amino acids: CASSQDNYNEQFF. CDR3 DNA: TGTGCCAGCAGCCAAGATAACTACAATGAGCAGTTCTTC.

The genes are TRBV10-3 and TRBJ2-3; weak D call: TRBD2 (5 bases). Between the trimmed V and J ends, which lost 3 bases and 8 bases, there was a span of 18 bases. The CDR3 covers 15 residues. Germline loops: CDR1 ENHRY, CDR2 SYGVKD. CDR3 nucleotides: TGTGCCATCAGTGATCGATCCGACCTGGGAGTTACGCAGTATTTT. It encodes CAISDRSDLGVTQYF.

This clone was observed a handful of times. The CDR3 nucleotides are TGCGCCAGCAGCTTCCAGCGGGACGGGGGTACGCAGTATTTT. Its protein is CASSFQRDGGTQYF. The gene calls are TRBV5-1 and TRBJ2-3, with 7 bases lining up with TRBD2. From germline, CDR1 is SGHRS and CDR2 YFSETQ. There are 14 residues in the CDR3. With V trimmed by 2 bases and J by 8 bases, 8 bases remained unmatched.

The chain recombines TRBV9 with TRBJ2-6; D is unclear. V was trimmed by 1 base and J by 0 bases, leaving 8 bases between them. CDR1 SGDLS and CDR2 YYNGEE come from the germline V gene. This CDR3 contains 16 residues. As DNA, the CDR3 is TGTGCCAGCAGCGTAACCCCTAGCTCTGGGGCCAACGTCCTGACTTTC. Its translation is CASSVTPSSGANVLTF.

The chain couples TRBV6-6 to TRBJ2-1; either TRBD1 or TRBD2 may fit D (5 bases each). This CDR3 contains 15 residues. Trimming stripped 0 bases from V and 5 bases from J, with 11 bases between. Looked up from germline, CDR1 is MNHNY and CDR2 is SVGAGI (reference sequence). In DNA, the CDR3 is TGTGCCAGCAGTTACTCCGGGGTGGGGGACAATGAGCAGTTCTTC. This encodes CASSYSGVGDNEQFF.

This clone has more than one count but fewer than ten. The J gene is TRBJ2-1, the V gene TRBV5-1; possibly TRBD2 for D (6 bases). In germline, CDR1 is SGHRS, CDR2 YFSETQ. Trimming pared 6 bases from V and 4 bases from J, leaving 17 bases between. The CDR3 contains 15 residues. CDR3 amino acids: CASTKIADPYNEQFF. CDR3 coding DNA: TGCGCCAGCACCAAAATAGCGGATCCGTACAATGAGCAGTTCTTC. The full variable domain, its missing parts supplied by reference TRBV5-1 and TRBJ2-1, is KAGVTQTPRYLIKTRGQQVTLSCSPISGHRSVSWYQQTPGQGLQFLFEYFSETQRNKGNFPGRFSGRQFSNSRSEMNVSTLELGDSALYLCASTKIADPYNEQFFGPGTRLTVL.

This clone has more than one count but fewer than ten. V is TRBV4-2 and J is TRBJ1-1; 8 bases match TRBD1. In germline, CDR1 is LGHNA, CDR2 YNFKEQ. The length of the CDR3 is 17 residues. Trimming took 0 bases from V and 2 from J; bases not matched to a gene: 8. The CDR3 DNA reads TGTGCCAGCAGCCAAGATAAGCTCAGGGGGCTCAACACTGAAGCTTTCTTT. Its translation: CASSQDKLRGLNTEAFF.

This clone turned up a few times. The J gene is TRBJ1-5, the V gene TRBV5-6; 8 positions agree with TRBD1. V shed 7 bases, J shed 4 bases, and the junction held 10 bases outside the gene matches. Per germline, CDR1 SGHDT and CDR2 YYEEEE. The CDR3 covers 15 residues. The CDR3 bases are TGTGCCAGCGGGTTTGCTCAGGGGGCTAATCAGCCCCAGCATTTT. It yields the protein CASGFAQGANQPQHF.

The chain uses TRBV4-3 and TRBJ1-2; D perhaps matches TRBD1 (5 bases). V lost 6 bases and J 7 bases, leaving 15 bases between the germline ends. The germline CDR1 and CDR2 sequences are LGHNA and YSLEER. The CDR3 loop spans 13 amino acids. CDR3 loop: CASRTQGRGGYTF. The CDR3, as DNA: TGCGCCAGCAGAACCCAGGGTCGAGGTGGCTACACCTTC.

The rearrangement uses TRBV5-1 and TRBJ1-1, with 7 bases aligning to TRBD1. There are 16 residues in the CDR3. V was clipped by 3 bases and J by 0 bases; unmatched bases: 8. CDR1 is SGHRS and CDR2 is YFSETQ in the germline V gene. The CDR3 region has the DNA TGCGCCAGCAGCTCGTCTATGGGACAGCTGAACACTGAAGCTTTCTTT. Protein: CASSSSMGQLNTEAFF.

Concerning this clone itself: In the same sample, other DNA sequences code for this CDR3. This chain uses TRBV29-1 with TRBJ2-3, with 11 bases lining up with TRBD2. With 6 bases clipped from V and 3 bases from J, the junction kept 5 bases outside the gene matches. Germline-derived CDR1 and CDR2 are SQVTM and ANQGSEA. This CDR3 region has 14 residues. CDR3 DNA: TGCAGCGTCGAACTAGCGGGAGTTACAGATACGCAGTATTTT. Translation gives CSVELAGVTDTQYF.

The chain employs TRBV18 and TRBJ2-7, with a possible D match to TRBD2 (5 bases). Between the trimmed V and J ends, which lost 3 bases and 3 bases, there was a span of 9 bases. The germline CDR1 and CDR2 sequences are KGHSH and LQKENI. The CDR3 contains 13 residues. CDR3 sequence (DNA): TGTGCCAGCTCACCTGGGAGTATCTACGAGCAGTACTTC. It codes for CASSPGSIYEQYF.

This clone has a handful of counts. This chain connects TRBV6-6 to TRBJ2-3; TRBD2 matches at 9 bases. Germline V CDR1 and CDR2: MNHNY, SVGAGI (reference sequence). The CDR3 has 16 residues. The V gene end was trimmed by 6 bases and the J gene end by 0 bases; junction bases not matched to a gene: 7. Written as DNA, the CDR3 is TGTGCCAGCAGACAAGGGGGACTAGCTAGCACAGATACGCAGTATTTT. It translates to CASRQGGLASTDTQYF.

The chain uses TRBV11-2 and TRBJ2-5; TRBD2 matches at 8 bases. Per germline, CDR1 SGHAT and CDR2 FQNNGV. The CDR3 runs 15 residues. Trimming cost V 7 bases and J 9 bases; bases outside gene matches: 16. The CDR3 DNA sequence: TGTGCCAGCAACTGGACACCGGGACTAGTGTGGGCCCAGTACTTC. It encodes CASNWTPGLVWAQYF.

In its sample, this clone was seen a few times. The chain carries TRBV28 and TRBJ2-3; 14 nucleotides align to TRBD2. CDR1 and CDR2 from the germline V gene are MDHEN and SYDVKM. Trimming cost V 3 bases and J 6 bases; bases outside gene matches: 8. This CDR3 spans 17 amino acids. Written as DNA, the CDR3 is TGTGCCAGCAGTTTCCTCCCGGGACTAGCGGGAGCGGATACGCAGTATTTT. Translating it yields CASSFLPGLAGADTQYF. The full variable domain, completed using reference TRBV28 and TRBJ2-3, is DVKVTQSSRYLVKRTGEKVFLECVQDMDHENMFWYRQDPGLGLRLIYFSYDVKMKEKGDIPEGYSVSREKKERFSLILESASTNQTSMYLCASSFLPGLAGADTQYFGPGTRLTVL.

This clone was picked up a small number of times. This rearrangement joins TRBV7-2 to TRBJ2-2; D gene ambiguous. Germline V gene sequence: CDR1 SGHTA, CDR2 FQGNSA. The V end was cut by 3 bases, the J end by 4 bases, with 12 bases between. CDR3 length equals 15 residues. The CDR3 here is CASSFGVLVTGELFF. The CDR3 nucleotides read TGTGCCAGCAGCTTCGGTGTCCTGGTCACCGGGGAGCTGTTTTTT.

This chain connects TRBV11-3 to TRBJ2-3, with D unclear. The ends were cut back, 0 bases at V and 11 bases at J, with 12 bases in the middle. The germline CDR1 and CDR2 sequences are SGHNT and YENEEA. The CDR3 totals 13 residues. The CDR3 bases are TGTGCCAGCAGCTTAGAGCGTGGGTGGGTGCAGTATTTT. Protein: CASSLERGWVQYF.